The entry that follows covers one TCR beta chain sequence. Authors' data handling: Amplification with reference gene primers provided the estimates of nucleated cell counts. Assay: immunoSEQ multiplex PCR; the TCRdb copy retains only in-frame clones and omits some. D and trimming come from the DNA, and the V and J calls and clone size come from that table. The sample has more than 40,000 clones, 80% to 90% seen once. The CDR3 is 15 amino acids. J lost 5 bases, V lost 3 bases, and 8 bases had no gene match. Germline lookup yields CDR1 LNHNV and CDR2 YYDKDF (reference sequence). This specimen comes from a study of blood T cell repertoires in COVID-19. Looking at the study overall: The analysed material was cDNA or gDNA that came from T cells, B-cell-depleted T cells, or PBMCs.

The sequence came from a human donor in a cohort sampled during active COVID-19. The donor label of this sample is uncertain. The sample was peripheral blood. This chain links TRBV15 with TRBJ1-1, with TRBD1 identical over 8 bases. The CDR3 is CATSRLGQGRTEAFF. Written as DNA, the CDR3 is TGTGCCACCAGCAGGCTCGGACAGGGTCGAACTGAAGCTTTCTTT.